These 14 T cell receptor beta chains were all obtained from the same sample, sequenced in a study of cytomegalovirus exposure and HLA in healthy donors. PCR was performed using 60 Vbeta and 13 Jbeta primers. Method: immunoSEQ multiplex PCR; TCRdb's copy keeps in-frame clones and lacks some. The sample holds 80,000 to 100,000 clones, about 85% seen once. The specimen was PBMCs. The source of these receptors is a female donor in good health and CMV-seropositive.

The chain recombines TRBV19 with TRBJ1-6; 8 bases align to TRBD1. Germline V gene data show CDR1 as LNHDA and CDR2 as SQIVND (reference sequence). J lost 5 bases, V lost 5 bases, and 11 bases had no gene match. There are 17 residues in the CDR3. The CDR3 nucleotides read TGTGCCAGTAGTGAACCCTTCCAGGGGGCTGATAATTCACCCCTCCACTTT. Its protein is CASSEPFQGADNSPLHF.

The sample holds one count of this clone. The V call is TRBV2, the J call TRBJ1-2; 7 bases line up with TRBD1. The CDR3 contains 12 residues. Germline-derived CDR1 and CDR2 are SNHLY and FYNNEI. Germline trimming cut 4 bases from V and 8 bases from J; bases unmatched to any gene: 4. CDR3 residues: CASSGTGGGYTF. CDR3 nucleotide sequence: TGTGCCAGCAGTGGGACAGGTGGAGGCTACACCTTC.

The chain has TRBV5-5 and TRBJ2-3; 13 bases line up with TRBD2. The CDR3 runs 17 residues. Germline V gene data show CDR1 as SGHKS and CDR2 as YYEKEE (reference sequence). The V and J ends lost 2 bases and 0 bases, in that order; junction bases with no gene match: 3. CDR3: CASSFRLAGGSTDTQYF. CDR3 DNA: TGTGCCAGCAGCTTTCGACTAGCGGGGGGTAGCACAGATACGCAGTATTTT.

The chain has TRBV19 and TRBJ1-1, with D perhaps TRBD1 (6 bases). The CDR3 has 18 amino acids. Per the germline V gene, CDR1 is LNHDA and CDR2 is SQIVND (reference sequence). V was pared by 2 bases and J by 5 bases, with 24 bases between. CDR3 residues: CASSIPTDRRIGVTEAFF. CDR3 coding DNA: TGTGCCAGTAGTATACCCACCGACAGGCGGATCGGAGTAACTGAAGCTTTCTTT.

The V call is TRBV29-1, the J call TRBJ2-1; weak D call: TRBD1 (6 bases). Trimming took 0 bases from V and 10 from J, leaving 10 bases between them. CDR3 length: 12 residues. Germline CDR1 is SQVTM and CDR2 is ANQGSEA. The CDR3 DNA is TGCAGCGTTGAAGACAACAGGGACGAGCAGTTCTTC. Residues: CSVEDNRDEQFF.

The V and J genes are TRBV23-1 and TRBJ2-7; D might be TRBD1 (5 bases). TRBV23-1 belongs to the ORF category, with a function that is uncertain. The CDR3 is 13 amino acids. V was clipped by 4 bases and J by 1 base, with 8 bases between them. CDR3 in DNA: TGCGCCAGCAGTCCCCGACAGTCCTACGAGCAGTACTTC. It translates to CASSPRQSYEQYF.

This sequence joins TRBV30 and TRBJ1-1; 7 bases line up with TRBD1. This CDR3 is built from 14 residues. J gave up 3 bases and V 5 bases, and 9 bases lay outside the gene matches. Germline V gene sequence: CDR1 GTSNPN, CDR2 SVGIG (reference sequence). CDR3 protein: CAWGTENMDTEAFF. CDR3 nucleotide sequence: TGTGCCTGGGGGACAGAGAACATGGACACTGAAGCTTTCTTT.

V usage is TRBV5-6 and J usage is TRBJ2-7; 7 nucleotides agree with TRBD1. CDR3 size: 15 residues. The germline V gene encodes CDR1 SGHDT and CDR2 YYEEEE. Losses at the gene ends were 4 bases for V and 5 bases for J; bases not matched to a gene: 12. The CDR3 loop reads CASSLERQGVNEQYF. DNA of the CDR3: TGTGCCAGCAGCCTTGAAAGGCAGGGGGTCAACGAGCAGTACTTC.

This clone came up once. The chain employs TRBV9 and TRBJ1-2; D gene unclear. This CDR3 region has 14 residues. Germline V lookup: CDR1 SGDLS, CDR2 YYNGEE. V lost 0 bases and J 8 bases, leaving 14 bases between the germline ends. The CDR3 protein is CASSVAPAGIGYTF. The CDR3, as DNA: TGTGCCAGCAGCGTAGCTCCGGCAGGTATCGGCTACACCTTC.

The chain is built from TRBV16 and TRBJ1-1, with D uncertain. CDR3 size: 15 residues. V lost 1 base, J lost 1 base, and 10 bases lay in between. Germline-derived CDR1 and CDR2 are KGHSY and FQNENV. The CDR3 sequence is CASSQLVTGNTEAFF. CDR3 bases: TGTGCCAGCAGCCAATTAGTGACGGGGAACACTGAAGCTTTCTTT.

The chain recombines TRBV6-5 with TRBJ1-2, with 8 nucleotides matching TRBD1. The germline V gene has CDR1 MNHEY and CDR2 SVGAGI. The CDR3 loop spans 15 amino acids. Trimming cost V 4 bases and J 0 bases; bases outside gene matches: 4. The CDR3 spells CASSLRTGSNYGYTF. Written as DNA, the CDR3 is TGTGCCAGCAGTTTACGGACAGGGTCTAACTATGGCTACACCTTC.

The chain uses TRBV18 and TRBJ1-5; the D is unclear. The CDR3 runs 15 residues. The V end lost 1 base, the J end lost 5 bases, and 12 bases lay between the germline ends. CDR1 is KGHSH, CDR2 LQKENI, per germline. The CDR3 DNA reads as TGTGCCAGCTCACCACTCGCAGGTTCCGATCAGCCCCAGCATTTT. Its protein product is CASSPLAGSDQPQHF.

V and J are TRBV19 and TRBJ1-5; 9 nucleotides align to TRBD1. Germline V gene sequence: CDR1 LNHDA, CDR2 SQIVND (reference sequence). V shed 5 bases and J 6 bases; nucleotides not matched to a gene: 5. The length of the CDR3 is 14 residues. Here the CDR3 reads CASSATGGTQPQHF. DNA of the CDR3: TGTGCCAGTAGTGCGACAGGGGGGACTCAGCCCCAGCATTTT.

The table lists this clone with a count of one. This sequence joins TRBV30 and TRBJ2-7; 7 bases are a match to TRBD1. The V and J ends lost 3 bases and 2 bases, in that order; junction bases with no gene match: 4. Germline CDR1 GTSNPN, CDR2 SVGIG (reference sequence). The length of the CDR3 is 13 residues. CDR3 DNA sequence: TGTGCCTGGAGGACCGGGACAGCCTACGAGCAGTACTTC. Translating it yields CAWRTGTAYEQYF.